This T cell receptor beta chain was found in a study of PD-1 blockade in mismatch repair-deficient tumors. The V gene lost 8 bases and the J gene lost 5 bases, with 12 bases spanning the gap. The CDR3 runs to 12 residues. The germline CDR1 and CDR2 sequences are MRHNA and SNTAGT. Profiled with immunoSEQ multiplex PCR; TCRdb holds only in-frame clones, not every one. Counted here are 130,000 or so clones, 86% occurring once; the ten biggest clones make up about 13%. The chain carries TRBV6-4 and TRBJ2-5, with D possibly TRBD2 on 5 matching bases. The receptor's source is an adult with mismatch repair-deficient cancer. Sequences were derived from peripheral blood, sampled 44 weeks after starting pembrolizumab. CDR3 DNA: TGTGCCAGCTTCGGGATGGGGGAGACCCAGTACTTC. Its translation: CASFGMGETQYF.